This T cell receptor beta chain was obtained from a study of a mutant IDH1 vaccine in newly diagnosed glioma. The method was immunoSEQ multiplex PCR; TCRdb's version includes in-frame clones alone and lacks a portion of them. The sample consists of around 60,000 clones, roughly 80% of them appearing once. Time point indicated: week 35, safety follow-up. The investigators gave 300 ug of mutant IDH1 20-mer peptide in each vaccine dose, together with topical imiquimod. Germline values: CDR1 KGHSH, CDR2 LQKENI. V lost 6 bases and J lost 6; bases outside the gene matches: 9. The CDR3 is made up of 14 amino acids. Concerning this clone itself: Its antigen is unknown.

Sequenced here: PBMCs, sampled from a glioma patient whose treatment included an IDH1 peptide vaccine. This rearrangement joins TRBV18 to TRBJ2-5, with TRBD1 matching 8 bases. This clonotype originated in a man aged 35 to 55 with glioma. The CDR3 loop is CASSTIDRGQTQYF. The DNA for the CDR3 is TGTGCCAGCTCGACAATCGACAGGGGACAGACCCAGTACTTC.